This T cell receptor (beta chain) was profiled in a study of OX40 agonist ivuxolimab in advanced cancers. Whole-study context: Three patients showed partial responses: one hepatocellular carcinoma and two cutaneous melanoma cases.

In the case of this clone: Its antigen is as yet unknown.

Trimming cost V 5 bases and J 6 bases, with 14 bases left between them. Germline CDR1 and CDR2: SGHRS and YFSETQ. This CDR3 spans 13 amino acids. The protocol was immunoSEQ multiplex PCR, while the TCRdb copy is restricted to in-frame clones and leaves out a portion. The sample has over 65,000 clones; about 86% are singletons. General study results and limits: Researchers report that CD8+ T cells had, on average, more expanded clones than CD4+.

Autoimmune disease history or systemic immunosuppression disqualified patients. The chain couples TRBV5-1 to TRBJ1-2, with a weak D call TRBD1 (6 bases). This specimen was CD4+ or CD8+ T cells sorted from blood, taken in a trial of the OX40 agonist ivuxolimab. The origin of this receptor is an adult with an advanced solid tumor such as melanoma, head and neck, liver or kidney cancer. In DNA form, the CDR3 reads TGCGCCAGCAGTTTTGGGGGGCCAGATGGCTACACCTTC. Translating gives CASSFGGPDGYTF.